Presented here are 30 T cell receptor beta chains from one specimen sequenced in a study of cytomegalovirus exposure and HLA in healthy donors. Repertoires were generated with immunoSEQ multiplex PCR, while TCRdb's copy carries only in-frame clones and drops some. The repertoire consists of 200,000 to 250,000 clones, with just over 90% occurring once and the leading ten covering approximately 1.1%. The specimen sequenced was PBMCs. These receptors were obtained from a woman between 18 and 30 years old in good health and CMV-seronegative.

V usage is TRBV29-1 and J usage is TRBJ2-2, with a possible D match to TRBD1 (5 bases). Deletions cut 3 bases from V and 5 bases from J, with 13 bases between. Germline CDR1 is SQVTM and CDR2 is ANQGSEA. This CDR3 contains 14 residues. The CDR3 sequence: CSVDQGYNTGELFF. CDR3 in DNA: TGCAGCGTTGATCAGGGTTACAATACCGGGGAGCTGTTTTTT.

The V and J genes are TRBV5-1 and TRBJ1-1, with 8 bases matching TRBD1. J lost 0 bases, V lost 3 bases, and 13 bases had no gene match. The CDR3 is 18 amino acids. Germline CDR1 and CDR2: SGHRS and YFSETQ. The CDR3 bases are TGCGCCAGCAGCTCGGAAGGCCACAGGGGGGGATTGAACACTGAAGCTTTCTTT. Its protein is CASSSEGHRGGLNTEAFF.

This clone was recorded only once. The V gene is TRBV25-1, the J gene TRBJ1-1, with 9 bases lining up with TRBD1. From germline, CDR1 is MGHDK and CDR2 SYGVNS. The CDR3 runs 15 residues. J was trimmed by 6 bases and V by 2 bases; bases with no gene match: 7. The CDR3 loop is CASSEATGGWAEAFF. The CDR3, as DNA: TGTGCCAGCAGTGAAGCGACAGGGGGATGGGCTGAAGCTTTCTTT.

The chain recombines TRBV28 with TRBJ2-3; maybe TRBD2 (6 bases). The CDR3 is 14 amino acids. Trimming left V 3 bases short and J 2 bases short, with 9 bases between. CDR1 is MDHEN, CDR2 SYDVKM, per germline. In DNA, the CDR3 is TGTGCCAGCAGTTTTCGCGGGGTCACAGATACGCAGTATTTT. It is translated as CASSFRGVTDTQYF.

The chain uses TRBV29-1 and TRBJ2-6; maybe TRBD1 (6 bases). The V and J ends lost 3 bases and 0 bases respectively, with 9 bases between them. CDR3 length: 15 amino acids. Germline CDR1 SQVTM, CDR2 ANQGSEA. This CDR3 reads CSVDRGLSGANVLTF. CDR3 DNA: TGCAGCGTTGACAGGGGCCTCTCTGGGGCCAACGTCCTGACTTTC. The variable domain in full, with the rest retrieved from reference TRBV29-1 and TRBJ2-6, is SAVISQKPSRDICQRGTSLTIQCQVDSQVTMMFWYRQQPGQSLTLIATANQGSEATYESGFVIDKFPISRPNLTFSTLTVSNMSPEDSSIYLCSVDRGLSGANVLTFGAGSRLTVL.

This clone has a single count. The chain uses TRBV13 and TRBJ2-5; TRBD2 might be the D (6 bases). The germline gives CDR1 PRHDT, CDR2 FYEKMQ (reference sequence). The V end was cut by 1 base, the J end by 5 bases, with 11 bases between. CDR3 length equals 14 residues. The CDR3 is CASSLARRDETQYF. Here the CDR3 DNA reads TGTGCCAGCAGCTTAGCGAGGAGGGACGAGACCCAGTACTTC.

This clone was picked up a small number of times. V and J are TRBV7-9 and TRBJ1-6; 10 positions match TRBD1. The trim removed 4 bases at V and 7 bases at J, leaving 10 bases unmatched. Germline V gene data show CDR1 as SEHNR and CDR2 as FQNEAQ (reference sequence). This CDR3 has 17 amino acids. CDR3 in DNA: TGTGCCAGCAGCTCTCGGACAGGGGGGCGCGTCAATTCACCCCTCCACTTT. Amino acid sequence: CASSSRTGGRVNSPLHF.

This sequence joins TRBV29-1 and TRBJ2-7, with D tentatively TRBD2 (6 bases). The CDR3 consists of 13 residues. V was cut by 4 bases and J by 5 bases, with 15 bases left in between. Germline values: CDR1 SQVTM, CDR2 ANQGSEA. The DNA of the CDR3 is TGCAGCGTTGGCTTGGGGGGAAACGACGAGCAGTACTTC. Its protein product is CSVGLGGNDEQYF.

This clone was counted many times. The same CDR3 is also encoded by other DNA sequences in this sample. CDR3 sequence reads: CASSTGGAVTQYF. Written as DNA, the CDR3 is TGTGCCAGCAGTACAGGGGGCGCGGTGACGCAGTATTTT. The chain joins TRBV6-5 to TRBJ2-3, with 9 bases that match TRBD1. The CDR3 sequence is 13 residues long. Losses at the gene ends were 5 bases for V and 9 bases for J; bases not matched to a gene: 6. CDR1 MNHEY and CDR2 SVGAGI come from the germline V gene.

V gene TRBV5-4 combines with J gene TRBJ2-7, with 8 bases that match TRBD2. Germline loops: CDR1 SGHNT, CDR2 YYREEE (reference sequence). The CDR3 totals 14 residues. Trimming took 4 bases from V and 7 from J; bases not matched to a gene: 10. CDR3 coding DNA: TGTGCCAGCAGCGCAGAAGCGGGAGTTTCTGAGCAGTACTTC. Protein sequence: CASSAEAGVSEQYF. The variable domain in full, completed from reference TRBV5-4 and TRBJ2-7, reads ETGVTQSPTHLIKTRGQQVTLRCSSQSGHNTVSWYQQALGQGPQFIFQYYREEENGRGNFPPRFSGLQFPNYSSELNVNALELDDSALYLCASSAEAGVSEQYFGPGTRLTVT.

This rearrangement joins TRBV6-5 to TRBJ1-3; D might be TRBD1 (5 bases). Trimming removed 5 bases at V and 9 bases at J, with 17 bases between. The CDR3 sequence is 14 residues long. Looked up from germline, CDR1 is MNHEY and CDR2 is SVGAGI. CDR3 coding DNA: TGTGCCAGCAGTCGGACGGCCAACGGGGGCACCATATATTTT. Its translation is CASSRTANGGTIYF.

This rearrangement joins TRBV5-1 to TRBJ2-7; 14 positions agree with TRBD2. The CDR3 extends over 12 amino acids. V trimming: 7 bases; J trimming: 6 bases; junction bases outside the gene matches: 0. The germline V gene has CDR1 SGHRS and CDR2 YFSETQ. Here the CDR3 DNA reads TGCGCCAGCGGACTAGCGGGAGGCGAGCAGTACTTC. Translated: CASGLAGGEQYF.

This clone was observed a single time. The CDR3 loop is CASSVGTGEQPQHF. CDR3 nucleotides: TGTGCCAGCAGTGTTGGGACAGGGGAGCAGCCCCAGCATTTT. The rearrangement uses TRBV6-5 and TRBJ1-5, with 10 nucleotides matching TRBD1. CDR3 size: 14 residues. Per the germline V gene, CDR1 is MNHEY and CDR2 is SVGAGI. The V segment lost 5 bases and the J segment 7 bases; nucleotides outside the gene matches: 5.

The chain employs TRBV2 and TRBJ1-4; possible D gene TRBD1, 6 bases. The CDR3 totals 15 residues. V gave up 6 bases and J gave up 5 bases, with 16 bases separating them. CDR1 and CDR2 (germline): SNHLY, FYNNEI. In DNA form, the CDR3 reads TGTGCCAGCAGGGTGGTGAGGGGGTCAAATGAAAAACTGTTTTTT. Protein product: CASRVVRGSNEKLFF.

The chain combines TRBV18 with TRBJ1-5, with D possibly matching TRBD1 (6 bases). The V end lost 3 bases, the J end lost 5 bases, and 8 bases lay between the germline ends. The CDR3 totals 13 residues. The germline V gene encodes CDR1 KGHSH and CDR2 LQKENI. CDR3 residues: CASSPHRDQPQHF. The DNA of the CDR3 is TGTGCCAGCTCACCCCACAGGGATCAGCCCCAGCATTTT.

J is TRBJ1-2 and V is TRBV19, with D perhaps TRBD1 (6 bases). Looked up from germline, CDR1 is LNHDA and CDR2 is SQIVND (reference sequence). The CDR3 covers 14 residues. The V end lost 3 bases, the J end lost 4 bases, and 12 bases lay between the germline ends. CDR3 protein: CASSIWGGVYGYTF. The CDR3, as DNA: TGTGCCAGTAGTATCTGGGGGGGCGTCTATGGCTACACCTTC. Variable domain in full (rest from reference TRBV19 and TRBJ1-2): DGGITQSPKYLFRKEGQNVTLSCEQNLNHDAMYWYRQDPGQGLRLIYYSQIVNDFQKGDIAEGYSVSREKKESFPLTVTSAQKNPTAFYLCASSIWGGVYGYTFGSGTRLTVV.

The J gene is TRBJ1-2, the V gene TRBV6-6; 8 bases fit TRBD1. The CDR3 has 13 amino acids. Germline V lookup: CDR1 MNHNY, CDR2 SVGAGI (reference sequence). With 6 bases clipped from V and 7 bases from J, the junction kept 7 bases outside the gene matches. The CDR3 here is CASSLDRVGGYTF. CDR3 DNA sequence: TGTGCCAGCAGCTTGGACAGGGTGGGTGGCTACACCTTC.

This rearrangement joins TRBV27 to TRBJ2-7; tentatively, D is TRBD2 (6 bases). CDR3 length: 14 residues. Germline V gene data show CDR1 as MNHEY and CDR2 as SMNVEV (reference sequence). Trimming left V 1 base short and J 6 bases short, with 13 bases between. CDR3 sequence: CASSLYQGGREQYF. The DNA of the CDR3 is TGTGCCAGCAGTTTATATCAGGGAGGACGCGAGCAGTACTTC.

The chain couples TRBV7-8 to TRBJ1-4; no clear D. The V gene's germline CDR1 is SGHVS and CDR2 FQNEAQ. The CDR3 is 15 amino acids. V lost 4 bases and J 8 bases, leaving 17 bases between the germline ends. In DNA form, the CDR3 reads TGTGCCAGCAGCTCGCTCCGGGGAGTTTGGGAAAAACTGTTTTTT. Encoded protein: CASSSLRGVWEKLFF.

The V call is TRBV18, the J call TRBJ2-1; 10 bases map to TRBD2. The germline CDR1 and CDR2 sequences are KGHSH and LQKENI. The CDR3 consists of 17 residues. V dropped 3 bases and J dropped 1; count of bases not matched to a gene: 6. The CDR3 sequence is CASSPASGSRSYNEQFF. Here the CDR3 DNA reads TGTGCCAGCTCACCGGCTAGCGGGAGTAGATCCTACAATGAGCAGTTCTTC. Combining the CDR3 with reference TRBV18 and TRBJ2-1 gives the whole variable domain NAGVMQNPRHLVRRRGQEARLRCSPMKGHSHVYWYRQLPEEGLKFMVYLQKENIIDESGMPKERFSAEFPKEGPSILRIQQVVRGDSAAYFCASSPASGSRSYNEQFFGPGTRLTVL.

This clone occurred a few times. This CDR3 reads CASSLVENTEAFF. The CDR3 DNA is TGTGCCAGCAGCTTAGTAGAGAACACTGAAGCTTTCTTT. The chain has TRBV11-2 and TRBJ1-1, with D unresolved. This CDR3 is 13 amino acids long. Germline V gene lookup returns CDR1 SGHAT and CDR2 FQNNGV. V was clipped by 1 base and J by 1 base, with 4 bases between them.

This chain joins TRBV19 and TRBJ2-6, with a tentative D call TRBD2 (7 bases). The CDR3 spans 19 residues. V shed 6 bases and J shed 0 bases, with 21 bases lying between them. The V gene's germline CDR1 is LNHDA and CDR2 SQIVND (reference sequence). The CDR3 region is CASRGGPASIRSGANVLTF. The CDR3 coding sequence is TGTGCCAGTAGGGGGGGGCCAGCCTCAATTCGCTCTGGGGCCAACGTCCTGACTTTC.

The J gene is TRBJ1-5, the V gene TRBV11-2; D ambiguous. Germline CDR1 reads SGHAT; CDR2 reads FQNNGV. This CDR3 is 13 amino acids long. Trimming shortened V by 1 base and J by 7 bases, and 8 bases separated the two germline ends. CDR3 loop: CASSLARNQPQHF. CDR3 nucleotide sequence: TGTGCCAGCAGCTTAGCCAGAAACCAGCCCCAGCATTTT.

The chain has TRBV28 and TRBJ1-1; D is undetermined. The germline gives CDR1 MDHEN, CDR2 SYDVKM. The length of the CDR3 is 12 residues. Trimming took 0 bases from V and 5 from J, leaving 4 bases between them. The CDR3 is CASSLWQTEAFF. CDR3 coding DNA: TGTGCCAGCAGTTTATGGCAGACTGAAGCTTTCTTT.

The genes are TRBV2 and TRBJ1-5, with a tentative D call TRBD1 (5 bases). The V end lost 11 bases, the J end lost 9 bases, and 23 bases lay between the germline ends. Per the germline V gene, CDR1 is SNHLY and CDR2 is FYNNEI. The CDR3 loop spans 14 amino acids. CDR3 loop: CAGGRDYKTGPQHF. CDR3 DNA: TGTGCCGGCGGGAGGGACTACAAAACTGGGCCCCAGCATTTT.

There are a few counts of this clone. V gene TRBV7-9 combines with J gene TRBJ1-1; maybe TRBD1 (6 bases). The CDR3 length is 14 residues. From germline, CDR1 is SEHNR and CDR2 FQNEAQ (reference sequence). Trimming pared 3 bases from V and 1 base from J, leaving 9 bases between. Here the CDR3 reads CASSFTGKNTEAFF. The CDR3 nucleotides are TGTGCCAGCAGCTTTACAGGGAAGAACACTGAAGCTTTCTTT.

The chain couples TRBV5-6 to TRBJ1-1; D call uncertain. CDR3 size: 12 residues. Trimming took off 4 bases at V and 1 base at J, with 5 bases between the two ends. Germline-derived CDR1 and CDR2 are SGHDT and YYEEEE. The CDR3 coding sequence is TGTGCCAGCAGCCGTAAGAACACTGAAGCTTTCTTT. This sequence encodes CASSRKNTEAFF.

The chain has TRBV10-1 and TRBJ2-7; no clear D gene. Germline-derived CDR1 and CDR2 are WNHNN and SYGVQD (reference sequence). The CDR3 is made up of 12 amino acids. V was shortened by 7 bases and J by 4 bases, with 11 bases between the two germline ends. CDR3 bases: TGCGCCAGCACGGCTAGGCTATACGAGCAGTACTTC. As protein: CASTARLYEQYF.

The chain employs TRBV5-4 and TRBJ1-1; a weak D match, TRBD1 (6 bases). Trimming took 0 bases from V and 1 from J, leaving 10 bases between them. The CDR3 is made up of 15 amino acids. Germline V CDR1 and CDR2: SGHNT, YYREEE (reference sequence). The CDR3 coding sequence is TGTGCCAGCAGCTTGGTATTGGGACAGAACACTGAAGCTTTCTTT. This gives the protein CASSLVLGQNTEAFF.

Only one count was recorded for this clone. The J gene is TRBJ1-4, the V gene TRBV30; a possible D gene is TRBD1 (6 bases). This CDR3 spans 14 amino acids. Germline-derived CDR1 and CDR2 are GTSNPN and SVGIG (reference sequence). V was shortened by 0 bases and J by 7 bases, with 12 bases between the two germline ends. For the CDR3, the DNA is TGTGCCTGGAGTGTAGGGGGGGGTGGTGAAAAACTGTTTTTT. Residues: CAWSVGGGGEKLFF.